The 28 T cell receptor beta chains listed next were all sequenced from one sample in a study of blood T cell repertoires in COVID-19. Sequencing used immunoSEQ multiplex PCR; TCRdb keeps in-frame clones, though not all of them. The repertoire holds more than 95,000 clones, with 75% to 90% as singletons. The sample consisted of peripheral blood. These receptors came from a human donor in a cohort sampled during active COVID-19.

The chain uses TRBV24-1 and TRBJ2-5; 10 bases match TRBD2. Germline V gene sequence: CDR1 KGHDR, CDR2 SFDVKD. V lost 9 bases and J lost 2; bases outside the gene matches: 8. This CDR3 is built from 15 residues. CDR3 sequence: CATGAGGPGQETQYF. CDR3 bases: TGTGCCACCGGAGCGGGGGGGCCGGGACAAGAGACCCAGTACTTC.

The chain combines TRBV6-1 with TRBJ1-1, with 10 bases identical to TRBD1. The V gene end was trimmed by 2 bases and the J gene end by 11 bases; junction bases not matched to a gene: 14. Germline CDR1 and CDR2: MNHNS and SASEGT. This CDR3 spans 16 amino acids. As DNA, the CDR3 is TGTGCCAGCAGTGAAACCGATAATCCGGGACAGGGGCACGCTTTCTTT. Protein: CASSETDNPGQGHAFF.

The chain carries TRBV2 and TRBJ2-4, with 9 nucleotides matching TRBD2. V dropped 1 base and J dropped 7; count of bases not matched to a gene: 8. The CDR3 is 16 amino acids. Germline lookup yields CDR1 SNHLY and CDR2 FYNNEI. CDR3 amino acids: CASSEGGGGAGNIQYF. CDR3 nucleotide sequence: TGTGCCAGCAGTGAAGGTGGCGGGGGGGCCGGTAACATTCAGTACTTC.

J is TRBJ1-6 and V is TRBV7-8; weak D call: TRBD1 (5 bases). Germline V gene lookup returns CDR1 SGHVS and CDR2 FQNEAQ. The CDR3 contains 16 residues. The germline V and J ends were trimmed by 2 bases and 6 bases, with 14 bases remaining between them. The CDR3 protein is CASSLIARAGNSPLHF. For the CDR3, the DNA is TGTGCCAGCAGCTTAATCGCCAGGGCCGGTAATTCACCCCTCCACTTT.

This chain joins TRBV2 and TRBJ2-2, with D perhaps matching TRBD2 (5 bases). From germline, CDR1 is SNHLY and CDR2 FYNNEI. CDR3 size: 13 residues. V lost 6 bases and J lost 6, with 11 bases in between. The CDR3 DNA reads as TGTGCCAGCAGCGGACTGGGTTCCGGGGAGCTGTTTTTT. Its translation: CASSGLGSGELFF. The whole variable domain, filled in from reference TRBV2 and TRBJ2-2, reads EPEVTQTPSHQVTQMGQEVILRCVPISNHLYFYWYRQILGQKVEFLVSFYNNEISEKSEIFDDQFSVERPDGSNFTLKIRSTKLEDSAMYFCASSGLGSGELFFGEGSRLTVL.

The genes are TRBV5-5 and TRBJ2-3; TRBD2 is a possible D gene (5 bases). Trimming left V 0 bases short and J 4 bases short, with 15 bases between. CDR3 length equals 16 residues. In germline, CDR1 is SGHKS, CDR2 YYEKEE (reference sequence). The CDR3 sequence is CASSLAIGLGADTQYF. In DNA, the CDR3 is TGTGCCAGCAGCTTGGCTATCGGATTGGGAGCAGATACGCAGTATTTT.

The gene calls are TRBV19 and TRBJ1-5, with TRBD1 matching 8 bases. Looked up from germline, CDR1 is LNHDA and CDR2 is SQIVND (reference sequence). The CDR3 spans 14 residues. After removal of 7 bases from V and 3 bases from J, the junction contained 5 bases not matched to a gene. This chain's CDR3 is CASTKTGVNQPQHF. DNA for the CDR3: TGTGCCAGTACCAAGACAGGGGTCAATCAGCCCCAGCATTTT.

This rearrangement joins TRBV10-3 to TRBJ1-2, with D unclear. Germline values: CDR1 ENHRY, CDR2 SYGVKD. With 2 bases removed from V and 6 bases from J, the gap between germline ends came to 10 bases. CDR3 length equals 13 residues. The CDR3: CAISERGWDGYTF. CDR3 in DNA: TGTGCCATCAGTGAGCGGGGATGGGATGGCTACACCTTC.

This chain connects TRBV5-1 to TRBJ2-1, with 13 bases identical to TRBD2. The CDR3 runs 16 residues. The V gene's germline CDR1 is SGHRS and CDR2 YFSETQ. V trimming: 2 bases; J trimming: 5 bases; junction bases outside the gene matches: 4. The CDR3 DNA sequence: TGCGCCAGCAGCTTCGGACTAGCGGGGGCCCACAATGAGCAGTTCTTC. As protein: CASSFGLAGAHNEQFF.

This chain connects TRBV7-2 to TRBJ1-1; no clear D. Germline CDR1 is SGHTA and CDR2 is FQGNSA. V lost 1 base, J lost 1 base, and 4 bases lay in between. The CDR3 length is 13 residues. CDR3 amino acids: CASSLVWNTEAFF. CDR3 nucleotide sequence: TGTGCCAGCAGCTTAGTCTGGAACACTGAAGCTTTCTTT.

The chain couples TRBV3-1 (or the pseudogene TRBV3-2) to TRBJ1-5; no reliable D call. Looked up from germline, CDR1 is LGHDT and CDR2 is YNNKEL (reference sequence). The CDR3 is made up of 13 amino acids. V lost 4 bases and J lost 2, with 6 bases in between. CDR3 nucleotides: TGTGCCAGCAGCCCCTCTGGCAATCAGCCCCAGCATTTT. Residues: CASSPSGNQPQHF.

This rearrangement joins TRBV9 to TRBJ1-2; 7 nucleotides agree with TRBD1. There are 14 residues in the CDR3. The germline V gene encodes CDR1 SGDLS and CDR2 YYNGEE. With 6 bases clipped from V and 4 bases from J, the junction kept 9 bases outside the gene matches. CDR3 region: CASTPTTGVYGYTF. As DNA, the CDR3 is TGTGCCAGCACCCCGACCACAGGGGTCTATGGCTACACCTTC.

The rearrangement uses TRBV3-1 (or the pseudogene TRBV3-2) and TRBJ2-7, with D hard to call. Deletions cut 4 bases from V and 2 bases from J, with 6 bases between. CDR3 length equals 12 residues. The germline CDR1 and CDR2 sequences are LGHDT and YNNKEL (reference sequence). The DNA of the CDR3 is TGTGCCAGCAGCCTGTCTACCTACGAGCAGTACTTC. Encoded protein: CASSLSTYEQYF.

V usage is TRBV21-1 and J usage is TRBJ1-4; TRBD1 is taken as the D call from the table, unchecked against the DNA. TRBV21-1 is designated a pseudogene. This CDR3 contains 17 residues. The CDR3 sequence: CASSKGHRPSTNEKLFF. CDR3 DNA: TGTGCCAGCAGCAAGGGACACCGACCTTCAACTAATGAAAAACTGTTTTTT.

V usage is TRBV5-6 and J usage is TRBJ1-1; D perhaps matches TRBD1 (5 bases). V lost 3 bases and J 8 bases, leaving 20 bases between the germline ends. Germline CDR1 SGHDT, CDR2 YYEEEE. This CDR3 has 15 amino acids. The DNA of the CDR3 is TGTGCCAGCAGCTCCTGGGGGGGACTATCCCAGGAAGCTTTCTTT. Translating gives CASSSWGGLSQEAFF.

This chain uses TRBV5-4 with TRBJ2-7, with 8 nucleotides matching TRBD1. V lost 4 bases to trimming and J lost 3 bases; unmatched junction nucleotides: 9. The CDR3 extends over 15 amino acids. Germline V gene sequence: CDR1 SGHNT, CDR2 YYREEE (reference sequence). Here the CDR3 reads CASSKTGESNYEQYF. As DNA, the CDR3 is TGTGCCAGCAGCAAGACAGGGGAATCGAACTACGAGCAGTACTTC.

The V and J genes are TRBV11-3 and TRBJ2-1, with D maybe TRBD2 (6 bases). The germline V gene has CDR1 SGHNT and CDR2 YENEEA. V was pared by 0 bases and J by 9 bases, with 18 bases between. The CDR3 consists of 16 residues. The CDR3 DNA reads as TGTGCCAGCAGCTTAGAGGCGGGGCCCCTTCTTAGTGAGCAGTTCTTC. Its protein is CASSLEAGPLLSEQFF.

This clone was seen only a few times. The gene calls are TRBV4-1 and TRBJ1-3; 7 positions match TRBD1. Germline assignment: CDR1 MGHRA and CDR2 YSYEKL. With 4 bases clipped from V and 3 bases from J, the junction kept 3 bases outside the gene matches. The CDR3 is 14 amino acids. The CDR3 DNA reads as TGCGCCAGCAGCCCCAGGGGGAATGGAAACACCATATATTTT. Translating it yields CASSPRGNGNTIYF.

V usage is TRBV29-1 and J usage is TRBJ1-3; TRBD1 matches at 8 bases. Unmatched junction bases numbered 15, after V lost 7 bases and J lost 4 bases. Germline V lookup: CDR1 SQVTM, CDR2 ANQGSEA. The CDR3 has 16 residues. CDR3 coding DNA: TGCAGCGACCGGGACAGGCTGGCCCCGGGGGGAAACACCATATATTTT. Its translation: CSDRDRLAPGGNTIYF.

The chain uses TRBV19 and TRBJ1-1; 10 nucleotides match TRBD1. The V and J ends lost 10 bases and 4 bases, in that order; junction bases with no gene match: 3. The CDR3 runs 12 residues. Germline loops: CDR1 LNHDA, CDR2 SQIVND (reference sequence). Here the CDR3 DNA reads TGTGCCACCCGGACAGGGGGCACTGAAGCTTTCTTT. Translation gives CATRTGGTEAFF.

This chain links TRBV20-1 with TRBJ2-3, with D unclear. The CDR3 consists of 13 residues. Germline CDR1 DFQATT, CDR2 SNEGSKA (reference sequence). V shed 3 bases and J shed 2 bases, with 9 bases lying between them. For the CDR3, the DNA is TGCAGTGCTAGTGGGCAGGACACAGATACGCAGTATTTT. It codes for CSASGQDTDTQYF.

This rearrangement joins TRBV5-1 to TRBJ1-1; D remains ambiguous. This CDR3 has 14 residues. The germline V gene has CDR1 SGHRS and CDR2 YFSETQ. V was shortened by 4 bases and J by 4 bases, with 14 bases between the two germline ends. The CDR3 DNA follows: TGCGCCAGCAGCCCTGGACGAGCGGGCACTGAAGCTTTCTTT. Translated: CASSPGRAGTEAFF.

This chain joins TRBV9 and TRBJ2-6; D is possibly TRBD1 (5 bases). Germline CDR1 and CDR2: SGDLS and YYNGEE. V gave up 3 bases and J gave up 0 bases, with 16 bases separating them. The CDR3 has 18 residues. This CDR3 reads CASSAYRDSSSGANVLTF. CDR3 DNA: TGTGCCAGCAGCGCATACCGCGACAGTTCCTCTGGGGCCAACGTCCTGACTTTC.

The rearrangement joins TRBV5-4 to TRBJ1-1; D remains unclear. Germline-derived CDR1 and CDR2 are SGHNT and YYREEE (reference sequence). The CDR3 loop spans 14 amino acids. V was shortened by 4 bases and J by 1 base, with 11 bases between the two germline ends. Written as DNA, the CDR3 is TGTGCCAGCAGCGACCGGGAACAGAACACTGAAGCTTTCTTT. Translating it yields CASSDREQNTEAFF.

The CDR3 sequence: CAWRPGGGYGYTF. The CDR3 DNA is TGTGCCTGGAGACCAGGGGGCGGCTATGGCTACACCTTC. The J gene is TRBJ1-2, the V gene TRBV30; TRBD1 agrees at 8 bases. With V trimmed by 3 bases and J by 4 bases, 4 bases remained unmatched. Germline CDR1 GTSNPN, CDR2 SVGIG (reference sequence). There are 13 residues in the CDR3.

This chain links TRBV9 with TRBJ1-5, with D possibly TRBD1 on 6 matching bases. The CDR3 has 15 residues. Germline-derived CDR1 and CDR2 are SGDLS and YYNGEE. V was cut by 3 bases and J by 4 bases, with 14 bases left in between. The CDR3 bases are TGTGCCAGCAGCGCCCGGGACACCCGAAATCAGCCCCAGCATTTT. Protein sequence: CASSARDTRNQPQHF.

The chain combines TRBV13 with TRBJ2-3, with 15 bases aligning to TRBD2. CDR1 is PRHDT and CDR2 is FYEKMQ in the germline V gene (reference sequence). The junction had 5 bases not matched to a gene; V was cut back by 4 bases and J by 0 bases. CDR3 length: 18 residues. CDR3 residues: CASSSGLAGGSSTDTQYF. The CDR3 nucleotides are TGTGCCAGCAGCTCGGGACTAGCGGGGGGATCTAGCACAGATACGCAGTATTTT.

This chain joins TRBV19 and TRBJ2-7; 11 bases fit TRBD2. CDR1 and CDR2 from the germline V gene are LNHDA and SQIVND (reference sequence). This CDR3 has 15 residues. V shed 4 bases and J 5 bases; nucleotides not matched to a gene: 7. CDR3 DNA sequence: TGTGCCAGTAGTACTACTAGCGGGGGTGGGAACGAGCAGTACTTC. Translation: CASSTTSGGGNEQYF.